This TCR beta chain was documented in a study of cytomegalovirus exposure and HLA in healthy donors (dated by TCRdb to 2015 to 2018). Study-wide context: According to an earlier analysis of 550 to 750 of the donors, roughly 180 million T cells yielded some 120 million unique TCR beta sequences and 276 Gb of sequence data. An early release covering 550 to 700 HLA-typed donors comprised about 300 gigabases of sequencing data and tens of millions of unique TCR sequences. Of the 398 genotyped donors, roughly 85% fell in the genetic ancestry cluster associated with self-reported Caucasian donors. The aim of the study was to test whether cataloging public T cell receptors could identify signatures of past pathogen exposure. Using immunosequencing, the study profiled T cell repertoires from 500 to 800 subjects and related those repertoires to cytomegalovirus serostatus. Along with the approximately 700-subject first cohort, a separate validation cohort of roughly 110 different subjects was used. To predict cytomegalovirus infection status, the study combined high-throughput TCR immunosequencing, statistical association of individual TCRs with disease status, and machine learning. A later analysis re-analyzed previously published TCR beta repertoires from roughly 630 donors and added high-resolution HLA genotyping to study TCR occurrence patterns. Rather than using new phenotypic data, the later analysis identified candidate immune exposures from TCR beta sequences and from how often those sequences occurred across donors. In an earlier analysis of over 550 of the donors, high-throughput TCR beta sequencing was used to judge whether each TCR beta V gene segment behaved as functional or pseudogenic. Donor age, sex, ethnicity and CMV serostatus were collected together with the repertoire data. Genome-wide SNP genotypes for about 60% of the roughly 670 donors were used in a later genetic analysis, which treated that subset as a discovery cohort. All discovery cohort repertoires had been generated using a single sequencing platform. Class I and class II HLA loci were covered by the typing at four-digit resolution. The number of donors typed differed by locus, with about 629-630 for A, B, C, DRB1 and DQB1, approximately 500 for DQA1, over 600 for DPA1, and approximately 470 for DPB1. Several DR-DQ haplotypes were handled as single units for association and clustering because linkage in the cohort was strong. Across some 400 genotyped donors of the cohort, an average of approximately 240,000 unique TCR beta nucleotide sequences per donor were sequenced, and roughly a sixth of those sequences were non-productive. What the work shows at the level of the full study, not this receptor alone: In vitro tests confirmed that a few of the cytomegalovirus-associated TCR beta chains recognize cytomegalovirus antigens. A further reported finding was that TCR beta sequences accurately predicted the HLA-A and HLA-B alleles for most subjects in the first cohort. Most TCR sequences were seen in very few donors, while some public TCRs were found in many individuals. A later analysis found that most CMV-associated TCR beta chains appeared HLA-restricted, with HLA associations seemingly driven largely by CMV exposure. In the study, approximately 160 TCR beta chains were listed as associated with cytomegalovirus. A cluster of highly shared sequence variants was judged likely to represent a technical artifact of the sequencing pipeline. The authors suggested that the approach could potentially be extended to other disease states and immunological phenotypes. When HLA alleles, especially DR and DQ, strongly co-occurred, TCR associations were difficult to assign to individual alleles. The classifier was reported to diagnose cytomegalovirus status with high specificity and sensitivity in both the original cohort and the validation cohort. HLA typing was unavailable for some donors at each locus, so association tests used only the typed subset. Immune exposure information for the cohort was limited to CMV serostatus. Compared with equally common non-associated chains, HLA-associated TCR beta chains in a later analysis were more clonally expanded and had lower generation probabilities. In a later analysis, around 15,000 TCR beta sequences were associated with specific HLA alleles at a false discovery rate of 0.05. Correlated functional status among segregating V segments might reflect linkage disequilibrium, but an unknown experimental factor could not be ruled out. In a later genetic analysis, fewer N-insertions in productive TCRs were reported among donors in an Asian-associated ancestry cluster than the approximately 670-donor mean. Some IMGT-functional V segments, including TRBV6-2 and TRBV6-3, could not be distinguished by the 87-base-pair reads and were therefore excluded. In a later analysis, several top co-occurrence clusters were reported to appear linked to parvovirus B19, influenza, CMV and Epstein-Barr virus. Because counts were too low, roughly 17 rarely observed V segments, including chromosome 9 orphons, were left out of the earlier analysis of approximately 500 of the donors. Roughly uniform sequencing depth across donors was assumed in presence/absence analyses, although this assumption may not hold. In a later genetic analysis, a missense DCLRE1C variant was associated with V-gene and J-gene trimming of TCR beta chains, and the association was replicated in an independent cohort. Broadly in line with IMGT annotations, most TCR beta V segments showed up in productive rearrangements about 87% or about 30% of the time in an earlier analysis of under 700 of the donors. In this cohort, only TCR beta chains were sequenced, and detectable features were limited by the absence of alpha or paired-chain data. In a later analysis, the rate of TCR association differed among HLA loci, with DRB1 alleles having the most associated TCRs and HLA-C alleles having the fewest.

This clone was seen a handful of times. Its binding antigen is unknown. No qualities accompany the bases; no much larger clone lies one base away. The cohort consisted of fewer than 700 healthy bone marrow donors. At the time of sampling, every cohort member was nominally healthy, though immune exposures that went unrecorded were likely present. The donor tested CMV seronegative and was one of the 352 seronegative cohort members. Every donor gave a peripheral blood sample, and the peripheral blood mononuclear cells from that sample were used for TCR beta sequencing. The Qiagen DNeasy Blood Extraction Kit was used to extract genomic DNA from the blood cell samples. The CDR3 holds 16 amino acids from the cysteine to the phenylalanine. Solely the CDR3 DNA is kept, with 48 bases framed from the first base. V and J lose 6 bases and 3 bases, and a span of 18 bases separates them. CDR1 MNHNY and CDR2 SVGAGI are derived from the germline V gene (reference sequence).

Libraries were prepared through the immunoSEQ multiplex PCR assay. For the multiplex PCR, a mixture combining 60 forward primers for TCR Vbeta segments and 13 reverse primers for TCR Jbeta segments was used. The CDR3 region of rearranged TCR beta genes was amplified from genomic DNA by a multiplex PCR assay. The Illumina HiSeq System was used to sequence the amplified TCR beta libraries as 87-base-pair reads. As for the authors' bioinformatics: A later analysis tallied around 82 million unique TCR beta chains across the 666 repertoires, and some 12 million of those chains were shared by two or more donors. To remove PCR and sequencing errors, raw reads were error-corrected and collapsed into unique sequences using a nearest-neighbor algorithm that merged closely related sequences. To assign V, D and J gene segments, CDR3 sequences were aligned to IMGT reference sequences. For a sequence to be retained, a match of at least six nucleotides was required to both a V gene segment and a J gene segment. A rearrangement counted as productive if the CDR3 had no stop codons and remained in frame with V and J, and every other rearrangement counted as non-productive. CDR3 was defined according to IMGT convention as the region running from the second conserved V-encoded cysteine to the conserved J-encoded phenylalanine. Sequences without an unambiguous match to a single V gene segment were excluded from the earlier analysis of several hundred of the donors. In an earlier analysis of 587 of the donors, a V segment was called functional when productive rearrangements were above 56.7%, and segregating when the standard deviation between donors exceeded 5%. A statistical classification framework was built to diagnose cytomegalovirus status from the catalog of TCR beta chain sequences. A later analysis assigned V and J genes by comparing TCR nucleotide sequences with IMGT/GENE-DB human TR gene sequences. The TCRdist pipeline was used in a later analysis to assign CDR3 sequences and most-parsimonious VDJ recombination scenarios. A later analysis defined each TCR beta chain by its CDR3 amino acid sequence plus V-gene family, and excluded reads lacking a unique V-gene family. To address suspected cross-contamination and a sequencing artifact, a later analysis removed over 500 highly shared, low-generation-probability nucleotide sequences. For each public chain, a later analysis derived a clonal expansion index from normalized ranks of inferred template counts within each repertoire. In a later analysis, generation probabilities were computed using a VDJ recombination model fitted to out-of-frame rearrangements, and the results were checked against IGoR. A later analysis scored TCR-TCR, TCR-HLA and TCR-CMV co-occurrence with hypergeometric tests, applying a repertoire-size bias correction to TCR pairs. False discovery rates were estimated in a later analysis by permuting HLA or CMV assignments 20 times. In a later analysis, co-occurring TCRs were grouped using DBSCAN, and TCRdist sequence similarity was added for clustering within HLA-allele-positive subsets. Repertoires with fewer than 30,000 or more than 120,000 public chains were left out of co-occurrence clustering, as were a handful of repertoires with anomalous nucleotide sharing. TCRdb took over this immuneACCESS table, retaining in-frame rearrangements with V and J assigned. Such tables are incomplete; in checked studies, under half of the missing clones stem from an unresolved V gene, and the remainder is unexplained. The V and J calls and clone size were taken over from that table, and D and trimming were inferred from the DNA. The sample yields about 130,000 clones; roughly 80% were counted once. In total, the top ten clones hold approximately 4% of the sample.

The material sequenced was PBMCs. The receptor's source is a woman aged 35 to 49 in good health and CMV-seronegative. The rearrangement joined TRBV6-6 to TRBJ1-5; there is no confident call for the D gene. The CDR3 protein: CASSPPRGQTNQPQHF. The nucleotides are TGTGCCAGCAGCCCTCCTAGAGGGCAAACCAATCAGCCCCAGCATTTT.